Listed below are T cell receptor beta chains from one sample, sequenced in a study of OX40 agonist ivuxolimab in advanced cancers. Some clones are missing from TCRdb's copy, which holds only in-frame ones; the method was immunoSEQ multiplex PCR. The data contain tens of thousands of clones, 70% to 90% of them seen just once; the ten biggest clones take up 7.5% to 10%. Source: CD4+ or CD8+ T cells sorted from blood, taken in a trial of the OX40 agonist ivuxolimab. These receptors all come from an adult with an advanced solid tumor such as melanoma, head and neck, liver or kidney cancer. The CDR3 runs from the conserved cysteine through the conserved F or W. The D gene is left open where the match is weak. Clone size is shown for a subset of rows, as once, few, many or a class of expanded clone.

D gene	clone size	V gene	J gene	CDR3 length	CDR3 protein	CDR3 DNA
NA	once	TRBV6-1	TRBJ2-1	15	CASSETRSSYNEQFF	TGTGCCAGCAGTGAAACGAGGTCCTCCTACAATGAGCAGTTCTTC
NA	few	TRBV6-1	TRBJ1-2	13	CASSEARGWGYTF	TGTGCCAGCAGTGAAGCGCGGGGATGGGGCTACACCTTC
TRBD2	NA	TRBV6-5	TRBJ2-7	15	CASSYSPSGQYEQYF	TGTGCCAGCAGTTACTCTCCTAGCGGGCAATACGAGCAGTACTTC
NA	NA	TRBV7-2	TRBJ1-1	15	CASSSTRRVNTEAFF	TGTGCCAGCAGCTCCACCCGCAGGGTGAACACTGAAGCTTTCTTT
NA	NA	TRBV4-2	TRBJ1-5	13	CASSQDGSEPQHF	TGTGCCAGCAGCCAAGATGGGTCGGAGCCCCAGCATTTT
NA	NA	TRBV7-2	TRBJ1-1	13	CASSTRLNTEAFF	TGTGCCAGCAGCACCAGGTTGAACACTGAAGCTTTCTTT
TRBD2	NA	TRBV7-9	TRBJ2-7	14	CASNTRGDFYEQYF	TGTGCCAGCAATACCCGGGGGGACTTCTACGAGCAGTACTTC
NA	NA	TRBV28	TRBJ2-2	13	CASSYPATGELFF	TGTGCCAGCAGTTATCCAGCCACCGGGGAGCTGTTTTTT
NA	NA	TRBV11-3	TRBJ2-1	11	CASSLNNEQFF	TGTGCCAGCAGCTTAAACAATGAGCAGTTCTTC
TRBD2	NA	TRBV7-6	TRBJ2-2	16	CASSLVGGDHTGELFF	TGTGCCAGCAGCCTAGTGGGAGGGGACCACACCGGGGAGCTGTTTTTT
NA	NA	TRBV5-6	TRBJ1-4	16	CASSLEGWATNEKLFF	TGTGCCAGCAGCTTGGAAGGCTGGGCAACTAATGAAAAACTGTTTTTT
NA	NA	TRBV6-1	TRBJ1-3	14	CASRVDITGNTIYF	TGTGCCAGCAGGGTGGACATAACTGGAAACACCATATATTTT
NA	few	TRBV9	TRBJ2-1	19	CASSVAERSNIGSYNEQFF	TGTGCCAGCAGCGTAGCAGAGAGGAGCAACATCGGCTCCTACAATGAGCAGTTCTTC
NA	NA	TRBV6-5	TRBJ2-2	12	CASRSSIGELFF	TGTGCCAGCAGGAGTAGCATCGGGGAGCTGTTTTTT
NA	NA	TRBV28	TRBJ1-1	12	CASCLGYTEAFF	TGTGCCAGCTGTTTGGGGTACACTGAAGCTTTCTTT
NA	NA	TRBV30	TRBJ2-2	14	CAWMSGGNPGELFF	TGTGCCTGGATGTCTGGAGGGAACCCCGGGGAGCTGTTTTTT
NA	NA	TRBV6-1	TRBJ1-5	14	CASSLGQFDQPQHF	TGTGCCAGCAGTCTCGGTCAATTTGATCAGCCCCAGCATTTT
TRBD2	NA	TRBV5-4	TRBJ2-7	15	CASSYKTGTNYEQYF	TGTGCCAGCAGCTACAAGACCGGGACTAACTACGAGCAGTACTTC
TRBD1	NA	TRBV6-5	TRBJ2-7	15	CASRPPRQGAYEQYF	TGTGCCAGCAGACCCCCCCGACAGGGAGCCTACGAGCAGTACTTC
TRBD2	NA	TRBV4-1	TRBJ2-7	15	CASSPREGLAYEQYF	TGCGCCAGCAGCCCCCGGGAGGGGCTGGCCTACGAGCAGTACTTC
TRBD1	NA	TRBV9	TRBJ2-6	16	CASSAGTASGANVLTF	TGTGCCAGCAGCGCCGGGACAGCCTCTGGGGCCAACGTCCTGACTTTC
NA	NA	TRBV28	TRBJ1-5	17	CASSPLHLRDLHQPQHF	TGTGCCAGCAGTCCACTCCACCTCCGGGACCTACATCAGCCCCAGCATTTT
NA	NA	TRBV21-1	TRBJ1-1	16	CASSIRTGGIVTEAFF	TGTGCCAGCAGCATACGGACAGGGGGGATCGTCACTGAAGCTTTCTTT
NA	NA	TRBV18	TRBJ2-2	16	CASSPPGVGYTGELFF	TGTGCCAGCTCACCACCAGGAGTCGGGTACACCGGGGAGCTGTTTTTT
NA	NA	TRBV7-9	TRBJ2-3	14	CASSPDQNTDTQYF	TGTGCCAGCAGTCCAGACCAAAACACAGATACGCAGTATTTT
NA	NA	TRBV5-4	TRBJ2-7	13	CASRRDTTYEQYF	TGTGCCAGCAGACGGGACACCACCTACGAGCAGTACTTC
TRBD2	NA	TRBV9	TRBJ2-2	16	CASSVAGTSYTGELFF	TGTGCCAGCAGCGTAGCTGGGACTAGCTATACCGGGGAGCTGTTTTTT
NA	NA	TRBV5-4	TRBJ2-3	17	CASSPSGGAGASDTQYF	TGTGCCAGCAGCCCTTCTGGGGGGGCGGGAGCCAGTGATACGCAGTATTTT
NA	NA	TRBV28	TRBJ2-5	15	CASSQRGTPVETQYF	TGTGCCAGCAGCCAAAGGGGGACACCGGTAGAGACCCAGTACTTC
TRBD1	NA	TRBV6-1	TRBJ2-7	13	CAVSGGPTYEQYF	TGTGCCGTTTCAGGGGGACCGACCTACGAGCAGTACTTC
TRBD2	NA	TRBV6-5	TRBJ2-5	13	CASTRQGGETQYF	TGTGCCAGCACGCGGCAGGGAGGGGAGACCCAGTACTTC
NA	few	TRBV9	TRBJ1-1	17	CASSVEYRVGEKTEAFF	TGTGCCAGCAGCGTAGAGTACAGGGTGGGAGAAAAAACTGAAGCTTTCTTT
NA	NA	TRBV12-5	TRBJ2-5	16	CASGTCPILEQETQYF	TGTGCTAGTGGTACCTGCCCTATTCTCGAGCAAGAGACCCAGTACTTC
TRBD1	NA	TRBV29-1	TRBJ1-2	12	CSVRTGAGGYTF	TGCAGCGTCAGGACAGGGGCGGGTGGCTACACCTTC